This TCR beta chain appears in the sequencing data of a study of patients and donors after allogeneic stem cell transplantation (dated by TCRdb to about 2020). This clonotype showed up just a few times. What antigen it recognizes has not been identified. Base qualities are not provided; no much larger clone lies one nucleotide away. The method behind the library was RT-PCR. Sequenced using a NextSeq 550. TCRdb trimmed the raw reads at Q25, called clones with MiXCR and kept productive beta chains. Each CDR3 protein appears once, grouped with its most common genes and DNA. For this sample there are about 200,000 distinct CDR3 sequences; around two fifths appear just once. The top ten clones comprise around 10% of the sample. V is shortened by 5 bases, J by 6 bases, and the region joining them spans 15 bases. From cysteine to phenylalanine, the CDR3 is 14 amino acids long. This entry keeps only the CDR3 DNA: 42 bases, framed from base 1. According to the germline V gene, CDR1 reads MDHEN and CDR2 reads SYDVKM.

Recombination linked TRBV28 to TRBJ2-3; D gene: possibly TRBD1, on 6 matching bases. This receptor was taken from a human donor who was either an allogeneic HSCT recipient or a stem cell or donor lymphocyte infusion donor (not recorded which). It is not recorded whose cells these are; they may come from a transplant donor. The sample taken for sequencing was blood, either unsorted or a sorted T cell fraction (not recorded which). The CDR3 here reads CASSDPRGADTQYF. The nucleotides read TGTGCCAGCAGTGATCCCAGGGGCGCGGATACGCAGTATTTT.